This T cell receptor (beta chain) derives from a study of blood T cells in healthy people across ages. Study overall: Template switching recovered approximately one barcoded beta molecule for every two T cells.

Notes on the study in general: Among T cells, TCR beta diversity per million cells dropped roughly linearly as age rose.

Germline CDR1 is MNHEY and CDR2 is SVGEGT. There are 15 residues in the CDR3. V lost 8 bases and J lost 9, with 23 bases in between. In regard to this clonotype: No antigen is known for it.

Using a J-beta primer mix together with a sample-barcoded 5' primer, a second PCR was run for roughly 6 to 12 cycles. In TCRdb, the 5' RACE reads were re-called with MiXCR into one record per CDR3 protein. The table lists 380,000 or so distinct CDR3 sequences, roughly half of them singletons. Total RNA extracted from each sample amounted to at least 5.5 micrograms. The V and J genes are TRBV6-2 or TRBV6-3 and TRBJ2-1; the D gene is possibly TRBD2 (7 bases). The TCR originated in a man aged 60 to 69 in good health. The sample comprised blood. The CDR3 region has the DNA TGTGCCAGCTCGCGTTATGGCGGGAGAGGGGGTGAGCAGTTCTTC. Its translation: CASSRYGGRGGEQFF.